These T cell receptor beta chains were read from a single sample in a study of CD8 T cells in Susac syndrome. TCRdb reprocessed the immunoSEQ multiplex PCR reads with MiXCR, giving one entry per CDR3 protein. This table has a few hundred thousand distinct CDR3 sequences, 94% appearing once. The sample consisted of CD4+ T cells from PBMCs. The receptor set was obtained from a human donor with Susac syndrome. Both conserved end residues are trimmed from each CDR3.

V gene,CDR3 length,J gene,CDR3 protein
TRBV12-3/TRBV12-4,14,TRBJ2-7,ASSLEPGHVDYEQY
TRBV12-3/TRBV12-4,14,TRBJ1-6,ASSNPRGGQNSPLH
TRBV5-6,11,TRBJ1-6,ASSFGGNSPLH
TRBV20-1,12,TRBJ2-7,SARHRLITDEQY
TRBV14,12,TRBJ2-1,ASSQENGYNEQF
TRBV29-1,12,TRBJ2-6,SGLQGAGANVLT
TRBV20-1,10,TRBJ2-1,SAATLADEQF
TRBV6-5,13,TRBJ1-1,ASSYSTQGATEAF
TRBV5-1,15,TRBJ2-1,ASSLGTRGGPGNEQF
TRBV9,14,TRBJ2-2,ASRGTSGGGTGELF
TRBV23-1,12,TRBJ1-4,ASSHGLNHEKLF
TRBV6-5,13,TRBJ1-5,ASSYYSTLNQPQH
TRBV2,11,TRBJ1-2,ASSAGPIGGYT
TRBV7-2,13,TRBJ2-5,ASSLASLSQGAQY
TRBV9,14,TRBJ1-3,ASSVSSDSSGNTIY
TRBV12-3/TRBV12-4,11,TRBJ2-1,ASKRVMGGEQF
TRBV20-1,13,TRBJ2-3,SARGATGYTDTQY
TRBV5-4,9,TRBJ2-7,ASSQEDEQY
TRBV4-3,13,TRBJ2-1,ASSQDGGGLNEQF
TRBV30,12,TRBJ2-5,AWSVGGIKETQY
TRBV7-2,13,TRBJ2-2,ASRAGTGGTGELF
TRBV20-1,13,TRBJ1-2,SARRGTGVNYGYT